One T cell receptor beta chain is described in this entry. This CDR3 is built from 17 residues. Germline V gives CDR1 LNHDA, CDR2 SQIVND (reference sequence). V was cut by 1 base and J by 3 bases, with 18 bases left in between. Sequencing was performed with immunoSEQ multiplex PCR; in TCRdb, only in-frame clones are kept and a portion is missing. The sample has about 330,000 clones; about 90% are singletons. Participants' reported clinical history set cohort assignment. Before being deemed recovered, Cohort 3 donors had two negative PCRs, clearance, or symptom resolution. These data are taken from a study of blood T cell repertoires in COVID-19.

This TCR was recovered from a man under 40 who had recovered from COVID-19. The genes are TRBV19 and TRBJ2-5; weak D call: TRBD2 (6 bases). Source material: PBMCs or T cells enriched from blood (not recorded which). The CDR3 DNA reads TGTGCCAGTAGTATAGCCCCGGTGGAGGGTGGAAAAGAGACCCAGTACTTC. It specifies CASSIAPVEGGKETQYF.